The clone carrying this TCR beta chain was counted a few times. The CDR3 has 15 amino acids. Germline V gives CDR1 SEHNR, CDR2 FQNEAQ (reference sequence). The V gene end was trimmed by 5 bases and the J gene end by 5 bases; junction bases not matched to a gene: 5. The data stem from a study of T cells in Graves' hyperthyroidism and ophthalmopathy. Amplified TCR beta CDR3 regions came from RNA transcripts. The study used the HTBI primer set for a first-round RT-PCR of the TCR CDR3. From the multiplex PCR reads, TCRdb called clonotypes with MiXCR, one entry per CDR3 protein. The sample consists of 600,000 to 650,000 distinct CDR3 sequences, roughly 20% of them appearing once.

V and J are TRBV7-9 and TRBJ2-2; 10 nucleotides agree with TRBD1. This receptor was taken from a man aged 30 to 39 with Graves' ophthalmopathy. The sequenced sample consisted of blood. This CDR3 is CASSTRDRGTGELFF. The CDR3 region has the DNA TGTGCCAGCAGCACGAGGGACAGGGGAACCGGGGAGCTGTTTTTT.